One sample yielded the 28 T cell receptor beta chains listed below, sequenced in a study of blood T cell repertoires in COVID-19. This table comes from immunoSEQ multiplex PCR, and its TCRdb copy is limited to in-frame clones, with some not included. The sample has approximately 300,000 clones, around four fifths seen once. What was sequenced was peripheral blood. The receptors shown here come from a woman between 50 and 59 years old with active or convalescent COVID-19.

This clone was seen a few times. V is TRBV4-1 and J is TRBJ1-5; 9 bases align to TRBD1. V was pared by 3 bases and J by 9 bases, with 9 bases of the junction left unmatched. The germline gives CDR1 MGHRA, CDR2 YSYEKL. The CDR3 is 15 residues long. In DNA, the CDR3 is TGCGCCAGCAGCCAGGGGACAGGGCCCTTAAGGCCCCAGCATTTT. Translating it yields CASSQGTGPLRPQHF.

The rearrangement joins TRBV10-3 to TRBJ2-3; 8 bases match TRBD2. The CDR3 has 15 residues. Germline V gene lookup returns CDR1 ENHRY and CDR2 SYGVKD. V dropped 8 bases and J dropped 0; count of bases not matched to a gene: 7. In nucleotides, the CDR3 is TGTGCCATCGCCGCGGTAGCGGGAAGCACAGATACGCAGTATTTT. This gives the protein CAIAAVAGSTDTQYF.

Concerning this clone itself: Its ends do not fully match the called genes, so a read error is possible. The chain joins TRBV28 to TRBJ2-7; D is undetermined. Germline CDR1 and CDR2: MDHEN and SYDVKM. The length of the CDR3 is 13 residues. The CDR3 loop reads CASTLLGSDEQYF. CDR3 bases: TGTGCCAGCACCCTGCTGGGCTCCGACGAGCAGTACTTC.

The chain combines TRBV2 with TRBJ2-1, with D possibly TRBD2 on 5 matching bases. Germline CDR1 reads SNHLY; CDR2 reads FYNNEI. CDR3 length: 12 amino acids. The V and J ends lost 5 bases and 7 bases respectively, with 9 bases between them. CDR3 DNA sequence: TGTGCCAGCAGTTCGGACTCGAATGAGCAGTTCTTC. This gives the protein CASSSDSNEQFF.

CDR3 loop: CASSRTASGANVLTF. The CDR3 coding sequence is TGTGCCAGCAGTCGGACAGCCTCTGGGGCCAACGTCCTGACTTTC. The genes are TRBV6-5 and TRBJ2-6; TRBD1 is a possible D gene (6 bases). In germline, CDR1 is MNHEY, CDR2 SVGAGI. Deletions cut 5 bases from V and 0 bases from J, with 8 bases between. The CDR3 covers 15 residues.

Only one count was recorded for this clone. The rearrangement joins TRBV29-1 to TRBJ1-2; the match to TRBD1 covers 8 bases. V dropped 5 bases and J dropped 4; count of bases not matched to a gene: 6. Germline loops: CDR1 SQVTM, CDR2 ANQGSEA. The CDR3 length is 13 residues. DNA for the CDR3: TGCAGCGTTCTTACAGGGGGTGGCTATGGCTACACCTTC. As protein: CSVLTGGGYGYTF.

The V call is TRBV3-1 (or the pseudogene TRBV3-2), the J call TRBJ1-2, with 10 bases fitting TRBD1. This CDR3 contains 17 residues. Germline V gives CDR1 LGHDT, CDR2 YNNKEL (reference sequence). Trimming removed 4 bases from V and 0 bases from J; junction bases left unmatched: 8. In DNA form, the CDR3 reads TGTGCCAGCAGCCTAATGCGGACAGGGGGTGCTAACTATGGCTACACCTTC. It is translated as CASSLMRTGGANYGYTF.

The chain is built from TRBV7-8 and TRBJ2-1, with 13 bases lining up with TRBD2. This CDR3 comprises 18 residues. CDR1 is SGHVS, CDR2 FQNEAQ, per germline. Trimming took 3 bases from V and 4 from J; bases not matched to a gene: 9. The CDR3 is CASSFRTSGSRSYNEQFF. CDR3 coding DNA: TGTGCCAGCAGCTTCCGGACTAGCGGGAGTCGGTCTTACAATGAGCAGTTCTTC.

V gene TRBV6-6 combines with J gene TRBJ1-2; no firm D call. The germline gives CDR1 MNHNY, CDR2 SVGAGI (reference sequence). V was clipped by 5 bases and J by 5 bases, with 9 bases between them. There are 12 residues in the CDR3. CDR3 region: CASSPADYGYTF. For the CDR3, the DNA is TGTGCCAGCAGTCCGGCGGATTATGGCTACACCTTC.

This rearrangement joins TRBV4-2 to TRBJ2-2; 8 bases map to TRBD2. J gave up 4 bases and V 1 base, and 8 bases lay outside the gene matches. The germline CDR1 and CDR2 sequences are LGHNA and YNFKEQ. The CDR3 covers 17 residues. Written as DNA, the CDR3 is TGTGCCAGCAGCCAAGGCGGGGGGTTTCCCTCCACCGGGGAGCTGTTTTTT. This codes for CASSQGGGFPSTGELFF.

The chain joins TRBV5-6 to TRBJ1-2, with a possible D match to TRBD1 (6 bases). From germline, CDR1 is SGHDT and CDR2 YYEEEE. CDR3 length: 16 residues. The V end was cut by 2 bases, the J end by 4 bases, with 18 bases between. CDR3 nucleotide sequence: TGTGCCAGCAGCTTAGGCAACACCGACAGGTCCTATGGCTACACCTTC. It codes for CASSLGNTDRSYGYTF.

This CDR3 is CAWSRLGSSYNEQFF. CDR3 bases: TGTGCCTGGAGTCGGCTCGGGAGCTCCTACAATGAGCAGTTCTTC. V usage is TRBV30 and J usage is TRBJ2-1; a weak D match, TRBD2 (6 bases). The germline CDR1 and CDR2 sequences are GTSNPN and SVGIG (reference sequence). The ends were cut back, 2 bases at V and 0 bases at J, with 11 bases in the middle. The CDR3 spans 15 residues.

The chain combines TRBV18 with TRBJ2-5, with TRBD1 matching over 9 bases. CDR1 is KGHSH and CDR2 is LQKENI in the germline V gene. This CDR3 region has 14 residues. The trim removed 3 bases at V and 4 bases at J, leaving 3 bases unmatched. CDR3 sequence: CASSPPTGGETQYF. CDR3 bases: TGTGCCAGCTCACCGCCGACAGGGGGAGAGACCCAGTACTTC.

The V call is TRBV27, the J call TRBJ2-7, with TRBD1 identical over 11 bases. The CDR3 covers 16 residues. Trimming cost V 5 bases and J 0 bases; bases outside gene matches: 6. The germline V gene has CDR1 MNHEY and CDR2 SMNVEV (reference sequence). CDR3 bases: TGTGCCAGCAGTCCTTCCGGACAGGGGGCCTCCTACGAGCAGTACTTC. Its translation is CASSPSGQGASYEQYF.

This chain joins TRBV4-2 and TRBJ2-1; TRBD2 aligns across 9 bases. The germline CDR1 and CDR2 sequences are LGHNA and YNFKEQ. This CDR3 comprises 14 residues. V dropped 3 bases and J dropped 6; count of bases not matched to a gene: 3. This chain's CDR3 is CASSHGGRANEQFF. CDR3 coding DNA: TGTGCCAGCAGCCATGGCGGGAGGGCCAATGAGCAGTTCTTC.

The CDR3 sequence: CASSPRQLQETQYF. The CDR3, as DNA: TGTGCCAGCAGCCCGAGACAGCTCCAAGAGACCCAGTACTTC. The chain carries TRBV14 and TRBJ2-5; possible D gene TRBD1, 5 bases. CDR3 length: 14 amino acids. Deletions cut 4 bases from V and 1 base from J, with 10 bases between. CDR1 and CDR2 from the germline V gene are SGHDN and FVKESK.

The chain's CDR3 is CASSPVNQPQHF. CDR3 DNA sequence: TGTGCCAGCAGCCCCGTCAATCAGCCCCAGCATTTT. V is TRBV7-9 and J is TRBJ1-5; no clear D. The CDR3 contains 12 residues. CDR1 SEHNR and CDR2 FQNEAQ come from the germline V gene (reference sequence). Trimming cost V 5 bases and J 3 bases, with 5 bases left between them.

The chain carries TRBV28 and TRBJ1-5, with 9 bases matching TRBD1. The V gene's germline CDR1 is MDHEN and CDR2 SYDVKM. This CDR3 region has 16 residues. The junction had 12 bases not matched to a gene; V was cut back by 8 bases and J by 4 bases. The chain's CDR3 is CASVTVAGQGNQPQHF. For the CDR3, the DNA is TGTGCCAGCGTTACGGTGGCGGGACAGGGTAATCAGCCCCAGCATTTT.

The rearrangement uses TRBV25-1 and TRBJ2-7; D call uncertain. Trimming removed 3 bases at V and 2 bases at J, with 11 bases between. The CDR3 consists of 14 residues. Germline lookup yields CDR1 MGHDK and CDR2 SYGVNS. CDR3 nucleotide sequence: TGTGCCAGCAGTGATTCCCCTCAGGCCTACGAGCAGTACTTC. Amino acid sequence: CASSDSPQAYEQYF.

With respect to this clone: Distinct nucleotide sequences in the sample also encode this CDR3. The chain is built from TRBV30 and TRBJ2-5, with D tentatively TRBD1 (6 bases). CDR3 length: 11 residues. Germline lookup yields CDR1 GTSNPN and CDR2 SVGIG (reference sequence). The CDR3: CAGGQKETQYF. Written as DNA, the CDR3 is TGTGCAGGGGGACAAAAAGAGACCCAGTACTTC.

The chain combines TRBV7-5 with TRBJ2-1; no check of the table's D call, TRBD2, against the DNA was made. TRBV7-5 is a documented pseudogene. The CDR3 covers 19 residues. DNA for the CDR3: TGTGTCAGAAGCTTAGTTTCACTAGCGGGAGGGCGTTCCTACAATGAGCAGTTCTTC. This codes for CVRSLVSLAGGRSYNEQFF.

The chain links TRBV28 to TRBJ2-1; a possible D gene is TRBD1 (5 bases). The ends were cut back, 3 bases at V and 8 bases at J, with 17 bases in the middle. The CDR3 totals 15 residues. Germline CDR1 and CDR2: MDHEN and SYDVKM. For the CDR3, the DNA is TGTGCCAGCAGTTTGTGGGTGAAGGGGCCGGATGAGCAGTTCTTC. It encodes CASSLWVKGPDEQFF.

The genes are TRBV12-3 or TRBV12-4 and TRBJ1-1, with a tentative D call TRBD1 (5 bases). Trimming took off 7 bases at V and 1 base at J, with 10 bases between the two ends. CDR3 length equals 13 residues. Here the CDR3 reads CASTGQGNTEAFF. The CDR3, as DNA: TGTGCCAGCACCGGCCAGGGGAACACTGAAGCTTTCTTT.

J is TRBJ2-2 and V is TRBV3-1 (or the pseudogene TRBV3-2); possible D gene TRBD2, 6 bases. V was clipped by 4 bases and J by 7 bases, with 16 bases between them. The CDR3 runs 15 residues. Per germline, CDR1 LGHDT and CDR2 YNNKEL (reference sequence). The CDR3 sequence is CASSLSPGVNGELFF. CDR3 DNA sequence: TGTGCCAGCAGCCTAAGCCCGGGAGTGAACGGGGAGCTGTTTTTT.

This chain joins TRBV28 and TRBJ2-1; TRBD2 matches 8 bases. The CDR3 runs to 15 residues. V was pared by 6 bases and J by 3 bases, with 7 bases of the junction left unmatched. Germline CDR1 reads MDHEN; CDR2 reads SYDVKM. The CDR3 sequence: CASSSSGPHYNEQFF. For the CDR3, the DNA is TGTGCCAGCAGCTCTAGCGGGCCTCACTACAATGAGCAGTTCTTC.

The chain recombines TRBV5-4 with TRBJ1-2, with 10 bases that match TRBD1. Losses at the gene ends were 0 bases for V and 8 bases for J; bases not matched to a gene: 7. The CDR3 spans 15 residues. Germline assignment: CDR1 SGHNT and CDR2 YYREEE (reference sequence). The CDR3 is CASSLARQGAWGYTF. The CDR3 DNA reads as TGTGCCAGCAGCTTGGCCCGACAGGGGGCATGGGGCTACACCTTC.

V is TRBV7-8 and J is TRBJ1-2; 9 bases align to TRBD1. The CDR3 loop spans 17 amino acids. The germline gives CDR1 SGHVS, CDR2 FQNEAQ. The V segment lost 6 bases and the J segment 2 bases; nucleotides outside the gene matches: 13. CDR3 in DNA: TGTGCCAGCAGTCCGACCCCCGGGACAGGGAAAAACTATGGCTACACCTTC. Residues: CASSPTPGTGKNYGYTF.

The CDR3 DNA is TGTGCCAGCAGCTCCTCTAGCGGGGGTTACGAGCAGTACTTC. This translates into CASSSSSGGYEQYF. The chain joins TRBV7-2 to TRBJ2-7, with 10 bases fitting TRBD2. The CDR3 totals 14 residues. V lost 4 bases, J lost 4 bases, and 4 bases stayed unmatched. In germline, CDR1 is SGHTA, CDR2 FQGNSA.